This is a list of T cell receptor beta chains from one sample in a study of T cell responses to AZD1222 COVID-19 vaccine. TCRdb keeps only in-frame clones here, not all; method: immunoSEQ multiplex PCR. The sample records 95,000 or so clones, around 90% being singletons. Sequencing was performed on peripheral blood, taken on day 0 of AZD1222 vaccination. The receptors originated from an adult in good health. CDR3s include the opening cysteine and the closing phenylalanine or tryptophan. Each record gives: J gene, V gene, clone size, D gene, CDR3 DNA, CDR3 protein. A D gene is named only where the DNA matches it firmly. Only some rows state a clone size, as once, few, many or a class for expanded clones.

J gene: TRBJ1-5
V gene: TRBV5-6
clone size: -
D gene: -
CDR3 DNA: TGTGCCAGCAGCTACCGGGGACCCTTAGCAGCGCCCCAGCATTTT
CDR3 protein: CASSYRGPLAAPQHF

J gene: TRBJ2-5
V gene: TRBV6-2/TRBV6-3
clone size: once
D gene: TRBD1
CDR3 DNA: TGTGCCAGCAGTTACTCGGGACAGCAAGAGACCCAGTACTTC
CDR3 protein: CASSYSGQQETQYF

J gene: TRBJ2-1
V gene: TRBV19
clone size: -
D gene: TRBD1
CDR3 DNA: TGTGCCAGTAGTATGAGGACAGGTAAAAGTTTCTTC
CDR3 protein: CASSMRTGKSFF

J gene: TRBJ2-4
V gene: TRBV18
clone size: -
D gene: -
CDR3 DNA: TGTGCCAGCTCACCGGTAGGAGGGCCCTCAATGGACATTCAGTACTTC
CDR3 protein: CASSPVGGPSMDIQYF

J gene: TRBJ2-3
V gene: TRBV6-4
clone size: many
D gene: -
CDR3 DNA: TGTGCCAGCAGCCGGGCAGGGAGCACAGATACGCAGTATTTT
CDR3 protein: CASSRAGSTDTQYF

J gene: TRBJ2-5
V gene: TRBV24-1
clone size: -
D gene: TRBD2
CDR3 DNA: TGTGCCACCAGTGACATAGGGACTAGCGGGGTTTTCCTCCAAGAGACCCAGTACTTC
CDR3 protein: CATSDIGTSGVFLQETQYF

J gene: TRBJ2-5
V gene: TRBV11-3
clone size: -
D gene: -
CDR3 DNA: TGTGCCAGCAGCGGATCGAGGGACTCCGGCGTGTCGGCCCAGTACTTC
CDR3 protein: CASSGSRDSGVSAQYF

J gene: TRBJ1-4
V gene: TRBV6-5
clone size: -
D gene: -
CDR3 DNA: TGTGCCAGCAGTCCGGGAGTTTACGAAAAACTGTTTTTT
CDR3 protein: CASSPGVYEKLFF

J gene: TRBJ1-1
V gene: TRBV5-1
clone size: -
D gene: -
CDR3 DNA: TGCGCCAGCAGCTTGGGTATGATGAACACTGAAGCTTTCTTT
CDR3 protein: CASSLGMMNTEAFF

J gene: TRBJ2-3
V gene: TRBV7-2
clone size: -
D gene: -
CDR3 DNA: TGTGCCAGCAGCTTAGGGGGAGCATCAGATACGCAGTATTTT
CDR3 protein: CASSLGGASDTQYF

J gene: TRBJ2-1
V gene: TRBV18
clone size: -
D gene: -
CDR3 DNA: TGTGCCAGCTCCTGGGGGACCGCTTCCTACAATGAGCAGTTCTTC
CDR3 protein: CASSWGTASYNEQFF

J gene: TRBJ1-1
V gene: TRBV5-1
clone size: -
D gene: TRBD1
CDR3 DNA: TGCGCCAGCAGCTTAGGGACAGGGAAGAACACTGAAGCTTTCTTT
CDR3 protein: CASSLGTGKNTEAFF

J gene: TRBJ2-3
V gene: TRBV7-2
clone size: -
D gene: -
CDR3 DNA: TGTGCCAGCAGCTTATGGGGCAGGTCGCAGTATTTT
CDR3 protein: CASSLWGRSQYF

J gene: TRBJ2-3
V gene: TRBV2
clone size: -
D gene: TRBD2
CDR3 DNA: TGTGCCAGCTCCGTCCCCTTCAGGGAAACTAGCGGGGGGGGAGCTAGCACAGATACGCAGTATTTT
CDR3 protein: CASSVPFRETSGGGASTDTQYF

J gene: TRBJ1-6
V gene: TRBV6-5
clone size: -
D gene: -
CDR3 DNA: TGTGCCAGCAGAGGGAGAATTAATTCACCCCTCCACTTT
CDR3 protein: CASRGRINSPLHF

J gene: TRBJ1-5
V gene: TRBV7-2
clone size: -
D gene: -
CDR3 DNA: TGTGCCAGCAGCTACCTCTATCAGCCCCAGCATTTT
CDR3 protein: CASSYLYQPQHF

J gene: TRBJ2-7
V gene: TRBV27
clone size: -
D gene: TRBD1
CDR3 DNA: TGTGCCAGCAGTTCACCGGGACAGACCCGAGAGGAGCAGTACTTC
CDR3 protein: CASSSPGQTREEQYF

J gene: TRBJ1-2
V gene: TRBV9
clone size: once
D gene: TRBD1
CDR3 DNA: TGTGCCAGCAGCACCAGCTCCGACAGGGGAGGTATCTATGGCTACACCTTC
CDR3 protein: CASSTSSDRGGIYGYTF

J gene: TRBJ1-1
V gene: TRBV9
clone size: -
D gene: -
CDR3 DNA: TGTGCCAGCAGCGTAGATTGGAACACTGAAGCTTTCTTT
CDR3 protein: CASSVDWNTEAFF

J gene: TRBJ2-1
V gene: TRBV6-4
clone size: -
D gene: TRBD2
CDR3 DNA: TGTGCCAGCAGTGGGGCTAGCGGGGGAGGTAATGAGCAGTTCTTC
CDR3 protein: CASSGASGGGNEQFF

J gene: TRBJ1-3
V gene: TRBV19
clone size: -
D gene: -
CDR3 DNA: TGTGCCAGTAGTATGGGCGGAGGCCCCAGCTCTGGAAACACCATATATTTT
CDR3 protein: CASSMGGGPSSGNTIYF

J gene: TRBJ2-7
V gene: TRBV9
clone size: -
D gene: -
CDR3 DNA: TGTGCCAGCAGCGTAAGGGGGTGGGGAGAGCAGTACTTC
CDR3 protein: CASSVRGWGEQYF

J gene: TRBJ1-2
V gene: TRBV5-4
clone size: -
D gene: -
CDR3 DNA: TGTGCCAGCAGCTTGAGTGGAATCACCTATGGCTACACCTTC
CDR3 protein: CASSLSGITYGYTF

J gene: TRBJ1-6
V gene: TRBV5-4
clone size: -
D gene: -
CDR3 DNA: TGTGCCAGCAGCCCGGGGGCGGTGAATTCACCCCTCCACTTT
CDR3 protein: CASSPGAVNSPLHF

J gene: TRBJ1-1
V gene: TRBV27
clone size: -
D gene: -
CDR3 DNA: TGTGCCAGCAGTTTATCGGGGCAGGCGAACACTGAAGCTTTCTTT
CDR3 protein: CASSLSGQANTEAFF

J gene: TRBJ2-2
V gene: TRBV12-3/TRBV12-4
clone size: -
D gene: -
CDR3 DNA: TGTGCCAGCAGTTTGGGGCAAGTGAGGCTGTTTTTT
CDR3 protein: CASSLGQVRLFF